The T cell receptor beta chain under discussion was sequenced for a study of blood T cell repertoires in COVID-19 (dated by TCRdb to the early 2020s). The study in broad terms: Samples from collaborators originated in the United States, Italy and Spain and spanned both the acute and convalescent phases of COVID-19. Where available, HLA class I and class II types were taken from metadata supplied by the sample provider and were not determined by assay-based typing. A freely available public database, intended as a resource for researchers studying the immune response to SARS-CoV-2, is where the repertoires were released. Deeply sampled blood TCRbeta repertoires from subjects exposed to, actively infected with, or recovered from COVID-19 were included in the dataset. Nearly every sample came with metadata listing a de-identified subject ID, COVID-19 status, age in years and sex. Samples came from the ongoing ImmuneRACE study (first 160 participants) plus 1,254 subjects from 6 global collaborators. The material from the prospective study consisted of cDNA or gDNA derived from T cells, B-cell-depleted T cells, or PBMCs.

TCRbeta CDR3 regions were amplified from genomic DNA by means of the immunoSEQ Assay, a bias-controlled multiplex PCR. On the study's bioinformatics: Nucleated cell counts per sample were estimated from amplification of reference gene primers within the assay. Sequence reads were collapsed and filtered to measure the absolute abundance of every unique TCRbeta CDR3 rearrangement. For each sample, productive Simpson clonality was calculated by taking the square root of Simpson's diversity index across productive rearrangements. The clones in this table, taken by TCRdb from immuneACCESS, are in-frame only. Not every clone is retained; where verified, under half of the shortfall comes from an unresolved V gene, and the cause of the rest is unknown. For V, J and clone size, that table is used; D and trimming come from the DNA. This sample is represented by roughly 260,000 clones; around nine tenths of them were singletons. The biggest ten clones account for around 9.5% of the sample.

A note on this clone: Its binding antigen is unknown. Base qualities are not at hand, and no much larger clone is one base apart.

A second Seattle source provided samples from volunteer blood donors who had recovered from COVID-19. Each collaborating institution followed its own protocols to collect whole blood in K2EDTA tubes. Collaborator samples were shipped for TCRbeta analysis as frozen whole blood, isolated PBMCs, or DNA extracted from either sample type. What the study reported, not specific to this receptor: The quantity of clinical and demographic metadata differed by source and by participant and was supplied without curation.

From the cysteine up to the phenylalanine, the CDR3 has a length of 20 residues. Only the CDR3 portion is preserved as DNA: 60 bases, with reading frame beginning at the first base. Trimming takes 5 bases off V and 0 bases off J; junction bases not matched to a gene: 16. As encoded in the germline V gene, CDR1 is SGHRS while CDR2 is YFSETQ. This clonotype was sampled from a middle-aged man who had recovered from COVID-19. Sequencing was performed on peripheral blood. The chain joins TRBV5-1 to TRBJ2-4, with 11 bases aligning to TRBD1. The DNA sequence reads TGCGCCAGCAGATTCGCCGCACCGGGACAGGGGGATATAGCCAAAAACATTCAGTACTTC. Translated, it reads CASRFAAPGQGDIAKNIQYF. The CDR3 plus the reference TRBV5-1 and TRBJ2-4 genes for the other parts give the full variable domain: KAGVTQTPRYLIKTRGQQVTLSCSPISGHRSVSWYQQTPGQGLQFLFEYFSETQRNKGNFPGRFSGRQFSNSRSEMNVSTLELGDSALYLCASRFAAPGQGDIAKNIQYFGAGTRLSVL.